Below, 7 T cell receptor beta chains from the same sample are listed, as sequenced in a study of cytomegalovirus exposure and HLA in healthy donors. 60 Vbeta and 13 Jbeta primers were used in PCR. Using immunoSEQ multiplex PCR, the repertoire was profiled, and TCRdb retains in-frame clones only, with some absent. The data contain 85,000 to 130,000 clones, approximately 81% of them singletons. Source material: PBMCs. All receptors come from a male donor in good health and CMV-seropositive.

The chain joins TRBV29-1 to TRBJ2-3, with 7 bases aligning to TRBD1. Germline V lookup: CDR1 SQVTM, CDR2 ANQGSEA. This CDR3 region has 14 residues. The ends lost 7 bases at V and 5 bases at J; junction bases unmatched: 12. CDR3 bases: TGCAGCGCCCTGACAGGGAACGCGGGAGATACGCAGTATTTT. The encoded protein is CSALTGNAGDTQYF.

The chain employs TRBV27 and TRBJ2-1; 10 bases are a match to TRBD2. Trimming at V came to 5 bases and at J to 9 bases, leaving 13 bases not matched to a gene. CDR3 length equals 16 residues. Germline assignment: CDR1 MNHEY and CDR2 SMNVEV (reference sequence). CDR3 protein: CASSAFIGTSDGEQFF. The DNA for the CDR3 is TGTGCCAGCAGTGCCTTCATCGGGACTAGCGACGGTGAGCAGTTCTTC.

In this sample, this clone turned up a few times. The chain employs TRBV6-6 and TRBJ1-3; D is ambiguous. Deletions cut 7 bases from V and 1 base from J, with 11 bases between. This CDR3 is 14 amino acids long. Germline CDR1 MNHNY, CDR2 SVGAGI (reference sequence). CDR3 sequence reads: CASTRGSSGNTIYF. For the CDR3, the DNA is TGTGCCAGCACGCGGGGATCATCTGGAAACACCATATATTTT.

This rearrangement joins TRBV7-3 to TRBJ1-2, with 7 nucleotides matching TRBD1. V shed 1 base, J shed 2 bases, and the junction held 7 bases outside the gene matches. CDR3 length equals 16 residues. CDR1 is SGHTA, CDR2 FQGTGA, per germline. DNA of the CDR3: TGTGCCAGCAGCTTAAGGGCCCAGGGGGACAACTATGGCTACACCTTC. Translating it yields CASSLRAQGDNYGYTF.

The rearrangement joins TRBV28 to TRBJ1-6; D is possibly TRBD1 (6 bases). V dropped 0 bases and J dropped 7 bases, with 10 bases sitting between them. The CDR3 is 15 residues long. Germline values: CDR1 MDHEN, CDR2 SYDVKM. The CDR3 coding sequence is TGTGCCAGCAGTTTATGGGGGGCTCGGAATTCACCCCTCCACTTT. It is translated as CASSLWGARNSPLHF.

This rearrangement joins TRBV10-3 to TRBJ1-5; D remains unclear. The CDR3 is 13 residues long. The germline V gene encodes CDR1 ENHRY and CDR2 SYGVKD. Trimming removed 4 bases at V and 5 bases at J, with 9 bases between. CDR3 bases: TGTGCCATCAGTGGCGGGGAGGATCAGCCCCAGCATTTT. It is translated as CAISGGEDQPQHF.

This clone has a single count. CDR3 sequence (DNA): TGCGCCAGCAGCCGTTACGGGGGTACTGAAGCTTTCTTT. Protein product: CASSRYGGTEAFF. The chain links TRBV4-3 to TRBJ1-1; D is perhaps TRBD1 (5 bases). The germline V and J ends were trimmed by 4 bases and 5 bases, with 11 bases remaining between them. The CDR3 spans 13 residues. Germline CDR1 LGHNA, CDR2 YSLEER.